This T cell receptor (beta chain) was found in a study of shared clonotypes between healthy human individuals (dated by TCRdb to about 2020). Describing the broader study: The cohort comprised a couple of women and a few men aged 18 to 49 years. Blood TCR repertoires of a handful of healthy adults were deeply sequenced to estimate repertoire size and the extent of clonotype sharing between individuals. For each donor, CD4 naive and CD4 memory were each run on three plates, CD8 naive on two plates, and CD8 memory on one plate. Leukapheresis yielded between about 0.94 and 9.5 billion PBMCs per donor. Libraries were prepared and TCR repertoires were sequenced by different laboratories using diverse techniques, in order to increase sequencing depth and limit assay-specific biases.

With respect to this clone: Its recognized antigen is unknown. Qualities for individual bases were not recorded, and no much larger clone is one base off.

For the CD8 naive samples, CD45RO-negative cells were positively selected for CCR7, yielding a CD45RA+CCR7+ population from which TemRA cells were excluded. The donors were healthy, HIV-negative adults with no recently reported acute infections or vaccinations. Only Caucasian adults living in Nashville, Tennessee, USA were represented among the donors. After blood collection by leukapheresis, PBMCs were isolated using Ficoll-Histopaque density gradient centrifugation and then cryopreserved in the vapor phase of liquid nitrogen. Purity and quantity of every magnetically sorted T cell population were checked by analytical flow cytometry. Genomic DNA was isolated from every sorted fraction and measured by UV absorbance on a Nanodrop 2000c. The junction shows trimming of 3 bases on V and 3 bases on J, plus 14 bases between the germline ends. Inclusive of the bounding cysteine and phenylalanine, the CDR3 is 15 residues long. Only the CDR3 DNA stays, 45 bases, in frame from base 1. CDR1 and CDR2, per the germline V gene, are MGHDK and SYGVNS.

Results and caveats for the whole study, not just this receptor: Higher generation probabilities were observed for clonotypes shared by all four sorted-subset donors than for non-shared clonotypes. Sampling was restricted to blood, and TCR repertoires in tissues likely differ from the TCR repertoires found in blood. Incomplete sequencing was indicated by rarefaction of sorted-subset datasets, despite the large sequencing depth. Larger estimated clonotype richness was generally found for naive subsets than for memory subsets. Pairwise subsampling led to the expectation that sequencing depth would affect the degree of clonotype sharing among donors. The genetic and exposure-history diversity represented was limited by the small number of donors. When several donors were compared, the shared fraction of clonotypes was around 5% for naive CD4, around 3.6% for naive CD8, 2.3% for memory CD4, and about 0.36% for memory CD8.

TCR CDR3 regions were amplified from genomic DNA by multiplex PCR using the deep immunoSEQ assay. Extracted genomic DNA from each cell subset was distributed evenly across all wells of several immunoSEQ 96-well plates, and each plate was treated as a replicate. Each replicate PCR for sorted subsets received roughly 0.2 ug genomic DNA, equal to tens of thousands of T cell genomes. The purified libraries were quantified using a Qubit 3.0 fluorometer, sized with a Bioanalyzer 2100, and then quantified again using the KAPA Library Quantification kit. Each immunoSEQ 96-well plate was sequenced on its own single-read 150-cycle Illumina NextSeq 550 flow cell. The published analysis was carried out like this. Because only junctional sequences without quality scores were contained in the immunoSEQ output, filtering matching that applied to full-length reads could not be performed. To assign V/J genes and CDR3, sequences were annotated using PyIR, a Python wrapper for IgBLAST v1.9, with IMGT germline references. Any read was removed if the V/J assignment was weak (E-value above 1e-6), the CDR3 was missing, or the read contained stop codons, out-of-frame junctions, or ambiguous translated residues. V3J clonotypes were defined as sequences sharing the same inferred V gene, J gene, and CDR3 amino acid sequence. Percentage overlap between repertoires was calculated by dividing the number of shared unique clonotypes by the size of the smaller repertoire. Richness of each repertoire was evaluated using RTK rarefaction, the Chao1 estimator, and Recon v2.1 estimates of unobserved clonotypes. Generation probabilities for all TCRbeta clonotypes obtained by the gDNA method from four donors were computed using OLGA. TCRdb obtained this table from immuneACCESS and retained in-frame rearrangements with V and J assigned. These tables miss some clones; where compared with another copy, unresolved V genes account for less than half of the shortfall, and the remainder is unexplained. V, J and clone size are taken as reported in that table, and D and trimming were inferred from the DNA itself. This sample has some 630,000 clones in its table, and 95% to 96% of those were observed once. The biggest ten clones account for 0.095% to 0.13% of the sample.

This receptor chain uses TRBV25-1 and TRBJ1-2; the D region possibly corresponds to TRBD1 (5 bases align). The sequenced sample consisted of naive CD8+ T cells sorted from blood. Taken with the paper, the label for cell subset or site translates to: CD45RA+CCR7+. The sequence was obtained from a woman in her thirties in good health. The sequence in DNA is TGTGCCAGCAGTGACTCGGTCCGGGGGTACTATGGCTACACCTTC. This gives the protein CASSDSVRGYYGYTF.